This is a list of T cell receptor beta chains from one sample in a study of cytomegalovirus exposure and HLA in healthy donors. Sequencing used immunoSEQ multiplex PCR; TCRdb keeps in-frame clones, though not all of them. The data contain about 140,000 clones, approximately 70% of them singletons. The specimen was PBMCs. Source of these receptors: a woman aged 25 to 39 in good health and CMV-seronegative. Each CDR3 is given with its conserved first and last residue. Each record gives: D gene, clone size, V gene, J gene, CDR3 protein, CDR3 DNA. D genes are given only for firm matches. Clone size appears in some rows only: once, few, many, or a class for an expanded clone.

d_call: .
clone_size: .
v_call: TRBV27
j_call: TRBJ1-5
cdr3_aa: CASNDTPNQPQHF
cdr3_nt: TGTGCCAGCAACGACACCCCAAATCAGCCCCAGCATTTT

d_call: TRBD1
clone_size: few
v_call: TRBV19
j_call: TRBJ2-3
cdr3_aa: CASRSSGTGINTQYF
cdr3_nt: TGTGCCAGTAGGTCGTCCGGGACAGGGATAAATACGCAGTATTTT

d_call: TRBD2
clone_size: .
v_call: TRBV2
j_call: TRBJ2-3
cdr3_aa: CASRRRTSGRREDTQYF
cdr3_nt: TGTGCCAGCAGGAGACGGACTAGCGGGAGAAGGGAAGATACGCAGTATTTT

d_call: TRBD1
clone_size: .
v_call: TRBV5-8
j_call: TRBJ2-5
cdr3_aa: CASSLVQGAGGETQYF
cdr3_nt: TGTGCCAGCAGCTTGGTGCAGGGGGCAGGTGGTGAGACCCAGTACTTC

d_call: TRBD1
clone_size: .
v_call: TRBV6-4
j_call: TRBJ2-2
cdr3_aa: CASGKTGENTGELFF
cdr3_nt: TGTGCCAGCGGGAAGACAGGGGAGAACACCGGGGAGCTGTTTTTT

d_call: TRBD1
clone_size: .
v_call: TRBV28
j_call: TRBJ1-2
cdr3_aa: CASSFGDRSNYGYTF
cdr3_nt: TGTGCCAGCAGCTTTGGGGACAGGAGTAACTATGGCTACACCTTC

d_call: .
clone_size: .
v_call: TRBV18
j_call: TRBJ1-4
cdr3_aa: CASSRTGPGGTYEKLFF
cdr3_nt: TGTGCCAGCTCACGAACCGGGCCTGGGGGCACCTATGAAAAACTGTTTTTT

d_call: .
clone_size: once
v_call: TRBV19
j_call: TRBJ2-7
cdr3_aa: CATPGRSYEQYF
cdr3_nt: TGTGCCACCCCAGGGAGGTCCTACGAGCAGTACTTC

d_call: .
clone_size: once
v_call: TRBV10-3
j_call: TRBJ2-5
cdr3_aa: CAISESPALETQYF
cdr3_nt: TGTGCCATCAGTGAGTCCCCCGCGTTGGAGACCCAGTACTTC

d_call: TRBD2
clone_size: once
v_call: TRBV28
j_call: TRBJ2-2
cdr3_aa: CASSSSGRGGELFF
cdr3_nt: TGTGCCAGCAGCAGTAGCGGGAGGGGCGGGGAGCTGTTTTTT

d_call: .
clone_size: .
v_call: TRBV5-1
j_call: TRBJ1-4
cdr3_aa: CASSLEPGVDEKLFF
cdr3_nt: TGCGCCAGCAGCTTGGAACCAGGGGTGGATGAAAAACTGTTTTTT

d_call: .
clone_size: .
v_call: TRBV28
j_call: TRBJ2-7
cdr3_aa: CASSTSSEPPGGEQYF
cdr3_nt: TGTGCCAGCAGTACCTCTAGTGAACCGCCCGGGGGCGAGCAGTACTTC

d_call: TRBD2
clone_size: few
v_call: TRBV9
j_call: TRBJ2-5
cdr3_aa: CASSVELAGDSRETQYF
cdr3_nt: TGTGCCAGCAGCGTAGAACTAGCGGGAGATTCTAGAGAGACCCAGTACTTC

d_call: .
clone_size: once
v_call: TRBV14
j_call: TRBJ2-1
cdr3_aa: CASSQDRESSYNEQFF
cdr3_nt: TGTGCCAGCAGCCAAGATCGGGAGAGCTCCTACAATGAGCAGTTCTTC

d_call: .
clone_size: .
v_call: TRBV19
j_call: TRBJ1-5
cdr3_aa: CASSIGGYSNQPQHF
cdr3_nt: TGTGCCAGTAGTATCGGGGGGTATAGCAATCAGCCCCAGCATTTT

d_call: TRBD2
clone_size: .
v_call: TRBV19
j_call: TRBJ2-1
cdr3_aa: CASSPQGTSGPYNEQFF
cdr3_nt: TGTGCCAGTAGTCCCCAGGGGACTAGCGGACCCTACAATGAGCAGTTCTTC

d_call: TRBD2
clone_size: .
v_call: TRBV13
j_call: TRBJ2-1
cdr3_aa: CASRTSGRDEQFF
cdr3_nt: TGTGCCAGCCGGACTAGCGGGAGAGATGAGCAGTTCTTC

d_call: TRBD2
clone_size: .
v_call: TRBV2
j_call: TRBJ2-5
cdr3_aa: CASSSLKTSGRGETQYF
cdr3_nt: TGTGCCAGCTCAAGCCTTAAGACTAGCGGGCGAGGAGAGACCCAGTACTTC

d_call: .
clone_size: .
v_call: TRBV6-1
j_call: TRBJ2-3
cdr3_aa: CASSEAIRERTDTQYF
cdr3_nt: TGTGCCAGCAGTGAAGCGATCCGGGAACGCACAGATACGCAGTATTTT

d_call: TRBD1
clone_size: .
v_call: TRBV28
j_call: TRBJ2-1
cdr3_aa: CASSLSQGGDEQFF
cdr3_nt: TGTGCCAGCAGTTTGTCACAGGGGGGCGATGAGCAGTTCTTC

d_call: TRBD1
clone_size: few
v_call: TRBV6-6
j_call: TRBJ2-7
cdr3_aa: CASSRPGTAFSYEQYF
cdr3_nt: TGTGCCAGCAGCCGACCCGGGACAGCCTTCTCCTACGAGCAGTACTTC

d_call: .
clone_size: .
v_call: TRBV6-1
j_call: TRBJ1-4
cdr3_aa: CASSESSGSEEEKLFF
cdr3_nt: TGTGCCAGCAGTGAGTCATCCGGGTCCGAAGAAGAAAAACTGTTTTTT

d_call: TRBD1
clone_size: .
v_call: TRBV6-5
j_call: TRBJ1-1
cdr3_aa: CASSPTGEGTEAFF
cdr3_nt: TGTGCCAGCAGCCCGACAGGGGAGGGCACTGAAGCTTTCTTT

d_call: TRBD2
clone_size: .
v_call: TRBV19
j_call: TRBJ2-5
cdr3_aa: CASSIDLPASGGETQYF
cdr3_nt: TGTGCCAGTAGTATAGATCTTCCGGCTAGCGGGGGGGAGACCCAGTACTTC

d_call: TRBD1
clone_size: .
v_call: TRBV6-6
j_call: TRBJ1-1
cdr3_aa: CASRNRGLNTEAFF
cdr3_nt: TGTGCCAGCAGAAACAGGGGACTCAACACTGAAGCTTTCTTT

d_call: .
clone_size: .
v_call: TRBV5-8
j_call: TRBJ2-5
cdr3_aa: CASSLSQVQETQYF
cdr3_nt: TGTGCCAGCAGCTTAAGTCAGGTGCAAGAGACCCAGTACTTC

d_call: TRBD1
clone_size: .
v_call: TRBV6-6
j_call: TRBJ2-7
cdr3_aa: CASSSGQTYEQYF
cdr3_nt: TGTGCCAGCAGTTCGGGACAGACATACGAGCAGTACTTC

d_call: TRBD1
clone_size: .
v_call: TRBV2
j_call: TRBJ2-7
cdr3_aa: CASSGGTGTYEQYF
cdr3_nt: TGTGCCAGCAGTGGCGGGACAGGGACCTACGAGCAGTACTTC

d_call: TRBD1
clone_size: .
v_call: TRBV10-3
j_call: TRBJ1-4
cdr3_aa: CAIREDRGNEKLFF
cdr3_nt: TGTGCCATCAGAGAGGACAGGGGGAATGAAAAACTGTTTTTT

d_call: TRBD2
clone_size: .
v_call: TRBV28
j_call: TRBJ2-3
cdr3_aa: CASSGGGTDTQYF
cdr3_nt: TGTGCCAGTAGTGGGGGGGGCACAGATACGCAGTATTTT

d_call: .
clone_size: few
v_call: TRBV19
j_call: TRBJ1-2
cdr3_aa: CASTPREDAYYGYTF
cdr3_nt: TGTGCCAGTACTCCTAGGGAGGATGCTTACTATGGCTACACCTTC

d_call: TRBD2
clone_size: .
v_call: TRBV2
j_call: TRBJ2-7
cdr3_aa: CASIAGGPYEQYF
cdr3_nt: TGTGCCAGCATCGCGGGAGGGCCATACGAGCAGTACTTC

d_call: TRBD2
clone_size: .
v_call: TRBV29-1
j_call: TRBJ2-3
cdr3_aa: CSVDSGGTDTQYF
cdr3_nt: TGCAGCGTTGATAGCGGGGGCACAGATACGCAGTATTTT

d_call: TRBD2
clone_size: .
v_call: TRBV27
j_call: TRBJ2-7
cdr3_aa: CASSFLPSGRYEQYF
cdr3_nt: TGTGCCAGCAGTTTTTTACCTAGCGGGAGGTACGAGCAGTACTTC

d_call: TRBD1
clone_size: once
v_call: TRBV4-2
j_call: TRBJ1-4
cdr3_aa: CASSRKQRDRGQSNEKLFF
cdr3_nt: TGTGCCAGCAGCCGCAAACAGAGGGACAGGGGGCAGTCTAATGAAAAACTGTTTTTT

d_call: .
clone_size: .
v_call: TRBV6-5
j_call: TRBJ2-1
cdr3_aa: CASRRDGGPANEQFF
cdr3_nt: TGTGCCAGCAGGAGAGACGGGGGGCCCGCCAATGAGCAGTTCTTC

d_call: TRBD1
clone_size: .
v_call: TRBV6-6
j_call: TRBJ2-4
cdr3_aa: CASSLGQGASKNIQYF
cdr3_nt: TGTGCCAGCAGCCTAGGACAGGGGGCATCCAAAAACATTCAGTACTTC

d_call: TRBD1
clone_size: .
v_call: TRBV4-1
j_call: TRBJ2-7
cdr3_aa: CASSQNTPGQGYEQYF
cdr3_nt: TGCGCCAGCAGCCAAAACACCCCCGGACAGGGGTACGAGCAGTACTTC

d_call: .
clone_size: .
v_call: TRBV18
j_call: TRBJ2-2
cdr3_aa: CASSPPSRSNTGELFF
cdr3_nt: TGTGCCAGCTCACCCCCCTCCCGGTCGAACACCGGGGAGCTGTTTTTT

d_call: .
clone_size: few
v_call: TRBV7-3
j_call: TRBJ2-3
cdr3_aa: CASSVYGDTQYF
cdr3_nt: TGTGCCAGCAGTGTTTACGGGGATACGCAGTATTTT

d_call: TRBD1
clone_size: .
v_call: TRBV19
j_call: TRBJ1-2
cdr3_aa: CASSMGDSPYGYTF
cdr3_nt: TGTGCCAGTAGTATGGGGGACAGTCCCTATGGCTACACCTTC

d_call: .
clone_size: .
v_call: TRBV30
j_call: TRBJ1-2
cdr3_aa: CAWSVGQGSYGYTF
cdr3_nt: TGTGCCTGGAGTGTAGGGCAGGGAAGCTATGGCTACACCTTC

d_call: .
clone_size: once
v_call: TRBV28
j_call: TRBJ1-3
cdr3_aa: CASRLSGNTIYF
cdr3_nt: TGTGCCAGCAGGCTAAGTGGAAACACCATATATTTT

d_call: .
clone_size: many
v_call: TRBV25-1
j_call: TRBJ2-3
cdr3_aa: CASSPQDTDTQYF
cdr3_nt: TGTGCCAGCAGTCCCCAGGATACAGATACGCAGTATTTT

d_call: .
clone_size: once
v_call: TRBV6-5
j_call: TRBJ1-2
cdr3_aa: CASTGSGTYGYTF
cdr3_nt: TGTGCCAGCACCGGGTCCGGAACCTATGGCTACACCTTC

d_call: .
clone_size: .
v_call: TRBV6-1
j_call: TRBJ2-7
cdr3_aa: CASRDFKQYF
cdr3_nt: TGTGCCAGCAGGGACTTCAAGCAGTACTTC

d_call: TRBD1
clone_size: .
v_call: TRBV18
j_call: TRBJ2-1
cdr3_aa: CASSTSGTGYNEQFF
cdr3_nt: TGTGCCAGCTCAACCTCGGGGACAGGCTACAATGAGCAGTTCTTC

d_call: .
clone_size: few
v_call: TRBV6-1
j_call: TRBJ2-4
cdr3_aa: CASSGDYRDSQYF
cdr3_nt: TGTGCCAGCAGTGGAGATTACCGGGACTCGCAGTACTTC

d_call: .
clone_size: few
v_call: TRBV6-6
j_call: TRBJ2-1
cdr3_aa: CASSRRNEQFF
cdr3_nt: TGTGCCAGCAGTCGCAGGAATGAGCAGTTCTTC

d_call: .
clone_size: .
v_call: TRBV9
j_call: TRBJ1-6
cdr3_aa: CASSVEAGDSPLHF
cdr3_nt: TGTGCCAGCAGCGTAGAGGCAGGGGATTCACCCCTCCACTTT

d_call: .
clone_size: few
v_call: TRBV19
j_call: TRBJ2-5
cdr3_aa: CASSMWQGETQYF
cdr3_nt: TGTGCCAGTAGTATGTGGCAGGGAGAGACCCAGTACTTC

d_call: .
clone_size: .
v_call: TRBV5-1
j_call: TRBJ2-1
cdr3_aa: CASKGYNEQFF
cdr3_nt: TGCGCCAGCAAGGGGTACAATGAGCAGTTCTTC

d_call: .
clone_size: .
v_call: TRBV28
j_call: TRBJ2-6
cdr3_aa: CASSFRPAGANVLTF
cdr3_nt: TGTGCCAGCAGTTTCAGGCCAGCTGGGGCCAACGTCTTGACTTTC

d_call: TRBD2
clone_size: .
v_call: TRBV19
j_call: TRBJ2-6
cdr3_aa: CASSPLTSGGVSSGANVLTF
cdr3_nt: TGTGCCAGTAGTCCCCTGACTAGCGGGGGGGTCAGCTCTGGGGCCAACGTCCTGACTTTC

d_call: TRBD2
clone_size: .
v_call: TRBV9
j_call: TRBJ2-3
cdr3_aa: CASSVGPSGEATTDTQYF
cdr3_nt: TGTGCCAGCAGCGTAGGTCCTAGCGGAGAAGCTACCACAGATACGCAGTATTTT

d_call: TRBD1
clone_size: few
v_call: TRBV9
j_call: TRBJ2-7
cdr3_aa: CASSSQRTGWSEQYF
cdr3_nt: TGTGCCAGCAGCTCCCAGAGGACAGGGTGGTCCGAGCAGTACTTC

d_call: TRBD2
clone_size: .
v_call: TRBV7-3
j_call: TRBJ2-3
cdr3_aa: CASSLKTSGGATGDTQYF
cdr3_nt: TGTGCCAGCAGCTTAAAGACTAGCGGGGGAGCCACGGGAGATACGCAGTATTTT

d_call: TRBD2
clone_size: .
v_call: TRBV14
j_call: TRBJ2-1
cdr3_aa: CASSQGGSGRAGYEQFF
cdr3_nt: TGTGCCAGCAGCCAAGGGGGCAGCGGGAGGGCCGGGTATGAGCAGTTCTTC

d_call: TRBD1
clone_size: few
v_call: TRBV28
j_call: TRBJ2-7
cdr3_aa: CASSFGQAPEQYF
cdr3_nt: TGTGCCAGCAGTTTTGGACAGGCCCCCGAGCAGTACTTC